This passage covers 10 T cell receptor beta chains from one sample sequenced in a study of Ad26.COV2.S vaccination and SARS-CoV-2 variants. Clones were read by immunoSEQ multiplex PCR, and TCRdb kept only the in-frame ones, dropping some. The repertoire holds roughly 300,000 clones, around nine tenths seen once, with about 10% in the top ten. Indicated treatment: roughly 18 received Ad26.COV2.S at low or high dose, single or two shots; 5 received placebo; per-sample allocation not given. Vaccine and placebo recipients were sampled on day 63 after the first injection. The starting material was peripheral blood, obtained in a trial of Ad26.COV2.S vaccine versus placebo. All receptors come from a person between 18 and 65 years old who received the Ad26.COV2.S COVID-19 vaccine or a placebo.

The rearrangement links TRBV7-2 to TRBJ1-5; D is uncertain. The CDR3 sequence is 13 residues long. V was pared by 6 bases and J by 5 bases, with 11 bases between. Germline CDR1 and CDR2: SGHTA and FQGNSA. CDR3: CASSREPDQPQHF. CDR3 bases: TGTGCCAGCAGTCGGGAGCCCGATCAGCCCCAGCATTTT.

CDR3 in amino acids: CASSLIGGRAEAFF. The CDR3 DNA reads as TGTGCCAGCAGCTTGATAGGTGGGCGGGCTGAAGCTTTCTTT. This chain uses TRBV5-4 with TRBJ1-1; D unclear. Trimming pared 1 base from V and 6 bases from J, leaving 13 bases between. CDR1 is SGHNT, CDR2 YYREEE, per germline (reference sequence). The CDR3 has 14 residues.

In its sample, this clone was seen a few times. The chain recombines TRBV28 with TRBJ2-2; D gene uncertain. The CDR3 is 10 amino acids. Trimming shortened V by 5 bases and J by 6 bases, and 1 base separated the two germline ends. The germline CDR1 and CDR2 sequences are MDHEN and SYDVKM. CDR3 nucleotide sequence: TGTGCCAGCAGTCCCGGGGAGCTGTTTTTT. The encoded protein is CASSPGELFF.

This clone was counted a few times. V gene TRBV5-8 combines with J gene TRBJ1-6; D might be TRBD1 (5 bases). The germline V gene encodes CDR1 SGHTS and CDR2 YDEGEE. V was pared by 3 bases and J by 9 bases, with 13 bases between. This CDR3 is built from 14 residues. The CDR3 is CASSSGLNPSPLHF. As DNA, the CDR3 is TGTGCCAGCAGCTCGGGGCTTAATCCTTCACCCCTCCACTTT.

V is TRBV7-8 and J is TRBJ2-1; D is perhaps TRBD1 (6 bases). Germline-derived CDR1 and CDR2 are SGHVS and FQNEAQ. There are 15 residues in the CDR3. V lost 4 bases to trimming and J lost 9 bases, with 19 bases between them. CDR3 loop: CASSSLWGLAGEQFF. In DNA form, the CDR3 reads TGTGCCAGCAGCTCCCTCTGGGGGCTGGCGGGTGAGCAGTTCTTC.

The chain employs TRBV6-5 and TRBJ2-7; TRBD1 matches at 8 bases. Germline values: CDR1 MNHEY, CDR2 SVGAGI. The CDR3 is 16 amino acids. V shed 0 bases and J 5 bases; nucleotides not matched to a gene: 9. Here the CDR3 DNA reads TGTGCCAGCAGTTACTCATTGGTGTCAGGGGGCCACGAGCAGTACTTC. Its translation is CASSYSLVSGGHEQYF.

This sequence joins TRBV10-3 and TRBJ1-2; perhaps TRBD1 as D (6 bases). The CDR3 totals 15 residues. The germline gives CDR1 ENHRY, CDR2 SYGVKD. The V and J ends lost 3 bases and 2 bases respectively, with 13 bases between them. DNA for the CDR3: TGTGCCATCAGTGATAGGGCCAGGGGAAACTATGGCTACACCTTC. The encoded protein is CAISDRARGNYGYTF.

This sequence joins TRBV18 and TRBJ2-1; possibly TRBD2 for D (5 bases). The CDR3 has 17 amino acids. V was pared by 0 bases and J by 6 bases, with 18 bases between. CDR1 and CDR2 (germline): KGHSH, LQKENI. In nucleotides, the CDR3 is TGTGCCAGCTCACCACCGTCGCAGGCCCTTCGGGGCAATGAGCAGTTCTTC. This sequence encodes CASSPPSQALRGNEQFF.

The table lists this clone with a count of one. This chain uses TRBV13 with TRBJ2-7, with 9 positions matching TRBD1. Per the germline V gene, CDR1 is PRHDT and CDR2 is FYEKMQ (reference sequence). Trimming at V came to 5 bases and at J to 5 bases, leaving 10 bases not matched to a gene. The CDR3 contains 15 residues. In nucleotides, the CDR3 is TGTGCCAGCAGCGAGACCGGGACAGGGCGACACGAGCAGTACTTC. Protein sequence: CASSETGTGRHEQYF.

This clone has just a few counts. This chain joins TRBV7-2 and TRBJ1-2; no reliable D call. CDR3 length: 12 amino acids. The V and J ends lost 5 bases and 1 base respectively, with 5 bases between them. Germline CDR1 reads SGHTA; CDR2 reads FQGNSA. The CDR3 reads CASSLRNYGYTF. The CDR3 coding sequence is TGTGCCAGCAGCCTCCGTAACTATGGCTACACCTTC.